Presented here are 15 T cell receptor beta chains from one specimen sequenced in a study of blood T cells in healthy people across ages. Using a J-beta primer mix together with a sample-barcoded 5' primer, a second PCR was run for roughly 7 to 11 cycles. TCRdb itself ran the 5' RACE reads through MiXCR, one entry per CDR3 protein. The sample consists of around 600,000 distinct CDR3 sequences, around half of them appearing once. Sequencing was done on a sample of blood. These receptors were obtained from an elderly man in good health.

V usage is TRBV5-4 and J usage is TRBJ2-1, with D perhaps being TRBD1 or TRBD2 (5 bases each). This CDR3 is 18 amino acids long. Germline assignment: CDR1 SGHNT and CDR2 YYREEE (reference sequence). V was cut by 1 base and J by 10 bases, with 27 bases left in between. The CDR3 loop is CASSLSGLGTAGYREQFF. In DNA form, the CDR3 reads TGTGCCAGCAGCTTGTCGGGTCTGGGGACGGCAGGTTATCGAGAGCAGTTCTTC.

The chain carries TRBV30 and TRBJ1-2; D possibly corresponds to TRBD1 (5 bases). The CDR3 length is 13 residues. Trimming shortened V by 6 bases and J by 6 bases, and 17 bases separated the two germline ends. Germline V CDR1 and CDR2: GTSNPN, SVGIG (reference sequence). CDR3 region: CACYRQGEDGYTF. For the CDR3, the DNA is TGTGCCTGCTACCGGCAGGGAGAAGATGGCTACACCTTC.

In this sample, this clonotype turned up a few times. The chain links TRBV4-1 to TRBJ1-2; tentative D call: TRBD1 (5 bases). V was cut by 4 bases and J by 5 bases, with 14 bases left in between. The CDR3 covers 14 residues. CDR1 is MGHRA, CDR2 YSYEKL, per germline. CDR3 amino acids: CASSPQGEQYGYTF. As DNA, the CDR3 is TGCGCCAGCAGCCCTCAGGGAGAGCAATATGGCTACACCTTC.

The chain employs TRBV5-1 and TRBJ2-7; 7 bases are shared with TRBD1. The CDR3 is made up of 13 amino acids. J gave up 9 bases and V 4 bases, and 10 bases lay outside the gene matches. CDR1 and CDR2 (germline): SGHRS, YFSETQ. CDR3 DNA: TGCGCCAGCAGCGTGGGGGACCACAGGGGGCAGTACTTC. It encodes CASSVGDHRGQYF.

As concerns this clonotype: A junction boundary mismatches the germline segment, possibly from a read error. The chain carries TRBV20-1 and TRBJ1-5; D is undetermined. Germline assignment: CDR1 DFQATT and CDR2 SNEGSKA (reference sequence). CDR3 length equals 15 residues. The CDR3 region is CSARWVGMGNHPQHF. The CDR3 DNA reads as TGCAGTGCTAGGTGGGTGGGGATGGGCAATCACCCCCAGCATTTT.

To note about this clonotype: This may arise from a read error, as a much more abundant clone is one base away. The V gene is TRBV6-5, the J gene TRBJ1-1; possible D gene TRBD1, 5 bases. The germline gives CDR1 MNHEY, CDR2 SVGAGI. Trimming took off 7 bases at V and 4 bases at J, with 13 bases between the two ends. This CDR3 is 13 amino acids long. As DNA, the CDR3 is TGTGCCAGCAAGGGGCAGAAATTCACTGAAGCTTTCTTT. This translates into CASKGQKFTEAFF.

This clonotype was seen only once. The chain links TRBV20-1 to TRBJ1-4, with D unclear. This CDR3 has 12 residues. Germline loops: CDR1 DFQATT, CDR2 SNEGSKA (reference sequence). V was shortened by 3 bases and J by 10 bases, with 12 bases between the two germline ends. Here the CDR3 reads CSASYGPGKLFF. In DNA, the CDR3 is TGCAGTGCTAGTTATGGGCCGGGAAAACTGTTTTTT.

The V call is TRBV24-1, the J call TRBJ2-3; no firm D call. Trimming took off 2 bases at V and 6 bases at J, with 8 bases between the two ends. CDR1 and CDR2 (germline): KGHDR, SFDVKD. This CDR3 region has 13 residues. The CDR3 loop reads CATSDSSLDTQYF. For the CDR3, the DNA is TGTGCCACCAGTGATTCTTCCTTGGATACGCAGTATTTT.

V gene TRBV7-9 combines with J gene TRBJ2-5; unclear D gene. Deletions cut 1 base from V and 5 bases from J, with 17 bases between. Germline V gene lookup returns CDR1 SEHNR and CDR2 FQNEAQ (reference sequence). This CDR3 is built from 16 residues. The CDR3 spells CASSLGTPMAGETQYF. Here the CDR3 DNA reads TGTGCCAGCAGCTTAGGGACCCCAATGGCCGGGGAGACCCAGTACTTC.

V usage is TRBV7-2 and J usage is TRBJ1-3, with 11 bases aligning to TRBD1. The ends lost 4 bases at V and 3 bases at J; junction bases unmatched: 2. CDR1 and CDR2 from the germline V gene are SGHTA and FQGNSA. The length of the CDR3 is 15 residues. CDR3 nucleotide sequence: TGTGCCAGCAGCTCGGGACAGGGGGGTGGAAACACCATATATTTT. Translation: CASSSGQGGGNTIYF.

The chain carries TRBV9 and TRBJ1-2; D is uncertain. In germline, CDR1 is SGDLS, CDR2 YYNGEE. This CDR3 has 17 residues. V was pared by 0 bases and J by 5 bases, with 20 bases between. CDR3: CASSVEMAERVGYGYTF. For the CDR3, the DNA is TGTGCCAGCAGCGTAGAAATGGCGGAAAGAGTGGGATATGGCTACACCTTC.

This chain joins TRBV6-6 and TRBJ2-1, with TRBD2 as a possible D gene (6 bases). In germline, CDR1 is MNHNY, CDR2 SVGAGI (reference sequence). This CDR3 region has 16 residues. Trimming cost V 5 bases and J 9 bases, with 23 bases left between them. CDR3 nucleotide sequence: TGTGCCAGCAGTCTTTTTGAACTAGTGGGAGGAAGTGAGCAGTTCTTC. This codes for CASSLFELVGGSEQFF.

The chain is built from TRBV10-3 and TRBJ2-7; tentatively, D is TRBD1 (6 bases). V lost 10 bases to trimming and J lost 0 bases, with 16 bases between them. The CDR3 is 14 residues long. Germline V lookup: CDR1 ENHRY, CDR2 SYGVKD. The chain's CDR3 is CATQNRDRSYEQYF. The CDR3 nucleotides are TGTGCCACGCAAAACAGGGATCGCTCCTACGAGCAGTACTTC.

The V gene is TRBV4-2, the J gene TRBJ2-2, with D possibly being TRBD2 (6 bases). This CDR3 comprises 15 residues. CDR1 is LGHNA, CDR2 YNFKEQ, per germline. V lost 1 base, J lost 5 bases, and 11 bases lay in between. CDR3 loop: CASSQAREGTGELFF. The CDR3 DNA sequence: TGTGCCAGCAGCCAAGCGCGGGAAGGGACCGGGGAGCTGTTTTTT.

The chain is built from TRBV7-9 and TRBJ1-2; D call uncertain. V gave up 5 bases and J gave up 4 bases, with 14 bases separating them. The CDR3 loop spans 14 amino acids. CDR1 and CDR2 from the germline V gene are SEHNR and FQNEAQ (reference sequence). DNA for the CDR3: TGTGCCAGCAGCCCCGCCGCGGACCTCTATGGCTACACCTTC. Its translation is CASSPAADLYGYTF.